This TCR beta chain was retrieved from a study of shared clonotypes between healthy human individuals. Germline CDR1 reads MNHNS; CDR2 reads SASEGT. The CDR3 totals 13 residues. The ends were cut back, 7 bases at V and 3 bases at J, with 12 bases in the middle. The study, taken as a whole, reports: Researchers found naive subsets generally carried larger estimated richness than memory subsets.

In the case of this clone: Its matching antigen is unknown.

Assay: immunoSEQ multiplex PCR; the TCRdb copy retains only in-frame clones and omits some. Of under 850,000 clones detected, roughly 72% appear once; the ten largest clones hold under 2%. Sequencing was done on a sample of memory CD4+ T cells sorted from blood. Subset of the sample: CD45RA-negative fraction. This receptor was obtained from a woman in her 30s in good health. The gene calls are TRBV6-1 and TRBJ1-1; weak D call: TRBD1 (5 bases). CDR3 protein: CASIRQTDTEAFF. The DNA for the CDR3 is TGTGCCAGCATTCGACAGACAGACACTGAAGCTTTCTTT.